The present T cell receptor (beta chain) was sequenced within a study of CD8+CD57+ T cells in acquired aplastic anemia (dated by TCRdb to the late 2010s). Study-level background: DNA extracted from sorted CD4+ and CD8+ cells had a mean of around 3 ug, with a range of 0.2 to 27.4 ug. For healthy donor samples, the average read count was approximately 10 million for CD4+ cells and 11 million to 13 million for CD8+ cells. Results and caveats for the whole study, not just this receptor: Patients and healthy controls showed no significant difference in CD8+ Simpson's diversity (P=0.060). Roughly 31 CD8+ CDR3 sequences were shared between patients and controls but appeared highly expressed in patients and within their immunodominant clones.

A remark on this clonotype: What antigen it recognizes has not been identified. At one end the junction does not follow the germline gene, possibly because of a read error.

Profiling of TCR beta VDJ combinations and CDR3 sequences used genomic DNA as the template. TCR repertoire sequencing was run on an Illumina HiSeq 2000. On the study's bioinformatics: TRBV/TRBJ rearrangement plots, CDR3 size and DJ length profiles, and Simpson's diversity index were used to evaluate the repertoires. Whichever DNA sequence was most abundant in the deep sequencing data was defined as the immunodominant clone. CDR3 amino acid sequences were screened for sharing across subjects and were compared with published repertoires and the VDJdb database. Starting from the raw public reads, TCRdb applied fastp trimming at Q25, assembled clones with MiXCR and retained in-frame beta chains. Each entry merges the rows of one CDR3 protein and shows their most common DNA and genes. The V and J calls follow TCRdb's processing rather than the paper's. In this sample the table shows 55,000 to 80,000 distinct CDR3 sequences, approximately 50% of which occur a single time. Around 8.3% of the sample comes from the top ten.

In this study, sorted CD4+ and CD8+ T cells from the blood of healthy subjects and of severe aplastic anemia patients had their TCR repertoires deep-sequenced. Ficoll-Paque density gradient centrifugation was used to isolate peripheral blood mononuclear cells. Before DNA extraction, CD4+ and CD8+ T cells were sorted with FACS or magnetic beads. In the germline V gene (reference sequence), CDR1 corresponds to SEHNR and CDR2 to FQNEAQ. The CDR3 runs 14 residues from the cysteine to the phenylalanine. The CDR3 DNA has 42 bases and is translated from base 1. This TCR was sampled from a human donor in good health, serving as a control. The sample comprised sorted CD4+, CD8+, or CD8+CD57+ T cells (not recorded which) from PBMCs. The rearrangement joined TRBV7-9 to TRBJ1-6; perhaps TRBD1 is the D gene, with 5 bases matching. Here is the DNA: TGTGCCAACAGCTTATCTCCAAGGGGTTCACCCCTCCACTTT. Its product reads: CANSLSPRGSPLHF.